The TCR beta chain under discussion was sequenced for a study of blood T cell repertoires in COVID-19 (dated by TCRdb to the early 2020s). Broadly, across the study: Samples from collaborators originated in the United States, Italy and Spain and spanned both the acute and convalescent phases of COVID-19. The prospective study material was composed of cDNA or gDNA derived from T cells, B-cell-depleted T cells, or PBMCs. The dataset comprised deeply sampled blood TCRbeta repertoires from subjects exposed to, actively infected with, or recovered from COVID-19. The repertoires were released in a freely available public database intended as a resource for research on the immune response to SARS-CoV-2. The samples were drawn from the first 160 participants of the ongoing ImmuneRACE study and from under 1,500 subjects provided by 6 global collaborators. Sample metadata almost always included a de-identified subject ID, COVID-19 status, age in years and sex. HLA class I and class II types, where available, came from metadata supplied by the sample provider rather than from assay-based typing. The paper as a whole reports these results and caveats: The amount of clinical and demographic metadata varied by source and participant and was provided uncurated.

From the cysteine up to the phenylalanine, the CDR3 has a length of 14 residues. Here the CDR3 DNA is all that survives: 42 bases in frame from base 1. The germline V gene sets CDR1 to SGDLS and CDR2 to YYNGEE. Deletion took 0 bases off V and 2 bases off J, with a span of 8 bases between the germline ends. The immunoSEQ Assay, a bias-controlled multiplex PCR, was used to amplify TCRbeta CDR3 regions from genomic DNA. In the paper's pipeline: Nucleated cell counts per sample were estimated from amplification of reference gene primers within the assay. To quantify the absolute abundance of each unique TCRbeta CDR3 rearrangement, sequence reads were collapsed and filtered. For each sample, productive Simpson clonality was calculated by taking the square root of Simpson's diversity index across productive rearrangements. The source is immuneACCESS, and TCRdb retained only in-frame sequences with V and J called. Part of the clones is not carried over; for the studies checked, unresolved V genes explain less than half of this, and the remainder is unexplained. The DNA was the basis for D and trimming; V, J and clone size are from that table. This sample comprises 300,000 to 350,000 clones, around nine tenths of them detected only once. The leading ten clones occupy more than 6% of the sample.

At one collaborating source in Seattle, patients were enrolled during active infection and were followed longitudinally through the course of disease. Each collaborating institution followed its own protocols to collect whole blood in K2EDTA tubes. Collaborator samples were shipped for TCRbeta analysis as frozen whole blood, isolated PBMCs, or DNA extracted from either sample type. Concerning this clone: Its antigen has not been determined. The record has no base qualities; no much larger clone is one base away.

The sequenced sample was peripheral blood. This TCR derives from a woman aged 25 to 45 with COVID-19, enrolled during active disease. The chain links TRBV9 with TRBJ1-1; the D gene is not confidently resolved. The CDR3 has the sequence CASSVVLSNTEAFF. The DNA is TGTGCCAGCAGCGTAGTCCTCTCCAACACTGAAGCTTTCTTT.